This T cell receptor (beta chain) was sequenced during a study of vaccination effects on CD4 cells after COVID-19. The overall study: Viral peptide pools were used in the ViraFEST assay to expand antigen-specific CD4+ T cells, and sequencing came afterward. Participants each got two BNT162b2 or mRNA-1273 vaccine doses. General observations from the study: Marked clonal contraction was seen late after vaccination (in both infection- and vaccine-induced clones).

About this clone itself: Its specificity is unknown.

Sequencing used immunoSEQ multiplex PCR; TCRdb keeps in-frame clones, though not all of them. Seen here are about 53,000 clones, 60% to 85% observed once, and the top ten hold approximately 3%. The germline CDR1 and CDR2 sequences are KGHDR and SFDVKD. V lost 5 bases, J lost 8 bases, and 13 bases stayed unmatched. The CDR3 length is 16 residues. Culture lasted 10 days before CD4+ T cell isolation. V and J are TRBV24-1 and TRBJ2-1, with 8 bases fitting TRBD1. The TCR comes from a human donor who received a COVID-19 vaccine. The sequencing here drew on CD4+ T cells from PBMCs cultured without peptide, taken before COVID-19 vaccination. Here the CDR3 reads CATSALRGTGFHEQFF. The CDR3 DNA reads as TGTGCCACCAGTGCGCTCCGGGGGACAGGATTCCATGAGCAGTTCTTC.